These T cell receptor beta chains were read from a single sample in a study of blood T cell repertoires in COVID-19. Method: immunoSEQ multiplex PCR; TCRdb's copy keeps in-frame clones and lacks some. The table includes tens of thousands of clones, around 90% detected once. The sequenced sample consisted of peripheral blood. The source of these receptors is a woman in her forties or fifties with active or convalescent COVID-19. The conserved cysteine and the conserved F or W are not part of the CDR3 here.

TRBV6-5	TRBJ2-7	ASSYGHRGPYEQY
TRBV29-1	TRBJ2-3	SVGARDRGTDTQY
TRBV7-2	TRBJ1-5	ASSNQGFGNQPQH
TRBV15	TRBJ2-7	ATRLDSNYEQY
TRBV5-5	TRBJ2-7	ASSHRTGASYEQY
TRBV9	TRBJ2-1	ASSVRLAGTYGEQF
TRBV4-2	TRBJ1-2	ASSQDRAGGSYGYT
TRBV5-6	TRBJ1-2	ASTMGDRGSYGYT
TRBV18	TRBJ1-1	ASSPLDTPNTEAF
TRBV10-3	TRBJ2-7	AISENSGGRNEQY
TRBV4-3	TRBJ2-5	ASSLRGQETQY
TRBV19	TRBJ2-3	ASSQAGRTDTQY
TRBV6-1	TRBJ2-1	ASSEARVGGF
TRBV9	TRBJ1-1	ASSVGTGLMSTEAF
TRBV7-2	TRBJ1-1	ASSLRPTGSTEAF